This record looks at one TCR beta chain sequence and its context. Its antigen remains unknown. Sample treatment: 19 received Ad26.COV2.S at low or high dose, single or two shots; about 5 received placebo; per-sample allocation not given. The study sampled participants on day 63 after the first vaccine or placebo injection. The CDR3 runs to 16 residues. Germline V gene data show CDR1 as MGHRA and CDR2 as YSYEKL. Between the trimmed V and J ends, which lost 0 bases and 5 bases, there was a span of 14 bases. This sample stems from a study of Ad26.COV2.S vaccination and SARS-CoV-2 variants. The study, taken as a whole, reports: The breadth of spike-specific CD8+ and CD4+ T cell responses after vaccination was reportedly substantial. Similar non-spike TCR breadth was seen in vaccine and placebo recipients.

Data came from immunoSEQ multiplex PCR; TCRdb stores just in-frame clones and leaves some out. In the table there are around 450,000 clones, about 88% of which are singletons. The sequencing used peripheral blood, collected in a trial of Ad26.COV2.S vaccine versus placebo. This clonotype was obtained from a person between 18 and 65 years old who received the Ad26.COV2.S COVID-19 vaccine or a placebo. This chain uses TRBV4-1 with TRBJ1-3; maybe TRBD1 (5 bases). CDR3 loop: CASSQEVGGWRNTIYF. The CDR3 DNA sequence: TGCGCCAGCAGCCAAGAGGTGGGGGGGTGGCGAAACACCATATATTTT.